In its sample, the clone carrying this TCR beta chain was seen a few times. Germline values: CDR1 MNHEY, CDR2 SMNVEV (reference sequence). This CDR3 has 13 amino acids. V lost 8 bases to trimming and J lost 2 bases, with 9 bases between them. The sample belongs to a study of T cells after yellow fever vaccination. TCRdb used MiXCR to reprocess the 5' RACE reads, holding one entry per CDR3 protein. The data contain around 600,000 distinct CDR3 sequences, 9% to 15% of them singletons. This specimen consisted of PBMCs, obtained on the day of the yellow fever booster vaccination. The sequence was obtained from a man aged 25-45 years who received the YFV17D yellow fever vaccine. The rearrangement uses TRBV27 and TRBJ2-2; D call uncertain. CDR3 sequence: CASYGSNTGELFF. The CDR3 bases are TGTGCCAGCTATGGCTCAAACACCGGGGAGCTGTTTTTT.